Listed below are T cell receptor beta chains from one sample, sequenced in a study of blood T cell repertoires in COVID-19. Data came from immunoSEQ multiplex PCR; TCRdb stores just in-frame clones and leaves some out. Found here are some 74,000 clones, around 86% of them singletons; the top ten hold 6.6%. Material: peripheral blood. The receptors come from a man aged 50 or older with active COVID-19. Both conserved end residues are part of each CDR3. D genes are given only for firm matches. Rows may omit the clone size; those that give it use once, few, many or a size class.

clone_size	v_call	j_call	d_call	cdr3_aa	cdr3_nt
few	TRBV15	TRBJ2-3	.	CATSRDNGGKRSDTQYF	TGTGCCACCAGCAGAGACAACGGAGGTAAAAGATCAGATACGCAGTATTTT
.	TRBV7-9	TRBJ2-3	TRBD1	CASSTRGQGTDTQYF	TGTGCCAGCAGCACAAGAGGACAGGGGACAGATACGCAGTATTTT
.	TRBV7-8	TRBJ2-2	TRBD2	CASSLLGLGLAGDPGELFF	TGTGCCAGCAGCTTGTTGGGTCTCGGACTAGCGGGTGACCCCGGGGAGCTGTTTTTT
.	TRBV6-6	TRBJ1-1	TRBD1	CASSYVQGKGTEAFF	TGTGCCAGCAGTTACGTACAGGGGAAGGGGACTGAAGCTTTCTTT
.	TRBV19	TRBJ2-1	TRBD2	CASSIVGGDRNEQFF	TGTGCCAGTAGTATAGTTGGGGGGGATCGGAATGAGCAGTTCTTC
.	TRBV4-3	TRBJ2-7	.	CASSQIREVEQYF	TGCGCCAGCAGCCAAATCCGCGAGGTTGAGCAGTACTTC
.	TRBV27	TRBJ2-7	.	CASSLSTTATYEQYF	TGTGCCAGCAGTTTATCTACGACAGCGACCTACGAGCAGTACTTC
.	TRBV5-4	TRBJ2-7	TRBD1	CASSVRDRSYEQYF	TGTGCCAGCAGCGTGAGGGACAGGTCCTACGAGCAGTACTTC
.	TRBV6-1	TRBJ1-2	.	CASSERFVTGYEYGYTF	TGTGCCAGCAGTGAACGATTTGTTACAGGGTACGAATATGGCTACACCTTC
.	TRBV3-1/TRBV3-2	TRBJ1-4	.	CASSRTGFEEKLFF	TGTGCCAGCAGCCGCACAGGGTTTGAGGAAAAACTGTTTTTT
.	TRBV11-2	TRBJ2-7	TRBD2	CASSLVAGEIEQYF	TGTGCCAGCAGCTTAGTCGCGGGAGAGATCGAGCAGTACTTC
.	TRBV28	TRBJ1-2	.	CASSPRTANYGYTF	TGTGCCAGCAGTCCGAGGACAGCTAACTATGGCTACACCTTC
.	TRBV11-2	TRBJ2-3	TRBD1	CASSPGQGLDTQYF	TGTGCCAGCAGCCCCGGACAGGGCCTCGATACGCAGTATTTT
.	TRBV18	TRBJ2-6	TRBD1	CASSRQGTSLSGANVLTF	TGTGCCAGCTCAAGACAGGGTACTTCCCTCTCTGGGGCCAACGTCCTGACTTTC
few	TRBV15	TRBJ2-7	.	CATSRGTPGAYEQYF	TGTGCCACCAGCAGAGGGACTCCCGGGGCCTACGAGCAGTACTTC
.	TRBV9	TRBJ2-2	.	CASSARGADTGELFF	TGTGCCAGCAGCGCCAGGGGCGCGGACACCGGGGAGCTGTTTTTT
.	TRBV19	TRBJ1-1	TRBD1	CASTDRVNTEAFF	TGTGCCAGTACCGACAGGGTGAACACTGAAGCTTTCTTT
once	TRBV3-1/TRBV3-2	TRBJ1-4	.	CASSPEGGTNEKLFF	TGTGCCAGCAGCCCCGAGGGGGGGACTAATGAAAAACTGTTTTTT
once	TRBV6-6	TRBJ1-5	TRBD1	CASSYSQGADQPQHF	TGTGCCAGCAGTTACTCCCAGGGGGCGGATCAGCCCCAGCATTTT
.	TRBV6-2/TRBV6-3	TRBJ2-7	.	CASSLGEEETVEQYF	TGTGCCAGCAGTTTGGGGGAGGAGGAGACGGTCGAGCAGTACTTC
.	TRBV7-2	TRBJ2-7	TRBD1	CASSLKGQESYEQYF	TGTGCCAGCAGCCTAAAGGGACAGGAATCTTACGAGCAGTACTTC
.	TRBV28	TRBJ2-4	TRBD1	CASSFRGKVGNIQYF	TGTGCCAGCAGTTTCAGGGGGAAAGTAGGAAACATTCAGTACTTC
.	TRBV6-5	TRBJ1-5	.	CASSSYSNQPQHF	TGTGCCAGCAGTTCTTATAGCAATCAGCCCCAGCATTTT
.	TRBV6-2/TRBV6-3	TRBJ2-7	.	CASSYSHPYEQYF	TGTGCCAGCAGTTACTCACATCCCTACGAGCAGTACTTC
.	TRBV19	TRBJ2-7	.	CASSIGRAPFYEQYF	TGTGCCAGTAGTATTGGCAGGGCACCGTTCTACGAGCAGTACTTC
once	TRBV2	TRBJ2-1	TRBD2	CASMMTPGTRSLDEQFF	TGTGCCAGCATGATGACTCCCGGGACTAGGTCGTTGGATGAGCAGTTCTTC
.	TRBV9	TRBJ2-1	TRBD2	CASSATSGSGNEQFF	TGTGCCAGCAGCGCCACTAGCGGGAGTGGTAATGAGCAGTTCTTC
.	TRBV29-1	TRBJ2-7	TRBD2	CSVRRTSVLDEQYF	TGCAGCGTCCGTCGGACTAGCGTCCTCGACGAGCAGTACTTC
.	TRBV9	TRBJ1-1	TRBD1	CASSPSRDRVGTEAFF	TGTGCCAGCAGCCCCTCCCGGGACAGGGTTGGCACTGAAGCTTTCTTT
.	TRBV30	TRBJ1-6	.	CACGDSPNSPLHF	TGTGCCTGTGGGGACTCCCCGAATTCACCCCTCCACTTT
.	TRBV28	TRBJ1-1	TRBD1	CASSFTGGDPEAFF	TGTGCCAGCAGTTTTACAGGGGGCGACCCTGAAGCTTTCTTT
.	TRBV28	TRBJ1-2	.	CASSLSQVDGYTF	TGTGCCAGCAGTTTATCACAGGTGGATGGCTACACCTTC
.	TRBV5-1	TRBJ2-7	TRBD2	CASSLLAGNYEQYF	TGCGCCAGCAGCTTACTAGCGGGAAACTACGAGCAGTACTTC
.	TRBV28	TRBJ1-1	.	CASSPGQMNTEAFF	TGTGCCAGCAGTCCAGGACAGATGAACACTGAAGCTTTCTTT
.	TRBV2	TRBJ2-4	TRBD1	CASSVRQGAGVNDIQYF	TGTGCCAGCAGTGTACGACAGGGGGCTGGGGTAAACGACATTCAGTACTTC